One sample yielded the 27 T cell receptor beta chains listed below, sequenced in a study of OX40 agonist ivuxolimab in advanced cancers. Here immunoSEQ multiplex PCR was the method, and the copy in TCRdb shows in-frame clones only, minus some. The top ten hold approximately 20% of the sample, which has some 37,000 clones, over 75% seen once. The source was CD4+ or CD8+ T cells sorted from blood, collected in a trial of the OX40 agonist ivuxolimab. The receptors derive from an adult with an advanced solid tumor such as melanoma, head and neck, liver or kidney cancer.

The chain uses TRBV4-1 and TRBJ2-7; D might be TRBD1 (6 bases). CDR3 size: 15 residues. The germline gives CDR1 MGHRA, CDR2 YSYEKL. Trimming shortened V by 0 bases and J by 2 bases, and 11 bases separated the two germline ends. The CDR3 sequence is CASSQEGTSAYEQYF. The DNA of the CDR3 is TGCGCCAGCAGCCAAGAAGGGACATCCGCCTACGAGCAGTACTTC.

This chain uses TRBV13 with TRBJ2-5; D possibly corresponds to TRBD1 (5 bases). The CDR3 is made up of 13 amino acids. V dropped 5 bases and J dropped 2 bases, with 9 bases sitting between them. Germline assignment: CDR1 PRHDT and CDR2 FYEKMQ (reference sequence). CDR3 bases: TGTGCCAGCAGCGAAACAGGTCAAGAGACCCAGTACTTC. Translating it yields CASSETGQETQYF.

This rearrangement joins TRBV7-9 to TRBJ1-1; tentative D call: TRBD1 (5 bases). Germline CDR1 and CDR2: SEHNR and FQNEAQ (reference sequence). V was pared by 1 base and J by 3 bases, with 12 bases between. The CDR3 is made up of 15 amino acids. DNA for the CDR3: TGTGCCAGCAGCTTAGTTGGGGGAAGGGACACTGAAGCTTTCTTT. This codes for CASSLVGGRDTEAFF.

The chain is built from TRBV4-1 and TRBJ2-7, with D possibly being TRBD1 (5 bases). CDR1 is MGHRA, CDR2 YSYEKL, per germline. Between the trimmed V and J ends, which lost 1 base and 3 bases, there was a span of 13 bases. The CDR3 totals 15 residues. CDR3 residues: CASSQARGIGYEQYF. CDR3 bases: TGCGCCAGCAGCCAAGCTAGGGGAATCGGCTACGAGCAGTACTTC.

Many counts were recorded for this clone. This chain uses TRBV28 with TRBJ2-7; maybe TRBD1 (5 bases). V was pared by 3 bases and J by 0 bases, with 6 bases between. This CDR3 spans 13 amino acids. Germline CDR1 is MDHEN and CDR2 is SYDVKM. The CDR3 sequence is CASSLQGSYEQYF. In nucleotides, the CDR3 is TGTGCCAGCAGTTTGCAGGGCTCCTACGAGCAGTACTTC.

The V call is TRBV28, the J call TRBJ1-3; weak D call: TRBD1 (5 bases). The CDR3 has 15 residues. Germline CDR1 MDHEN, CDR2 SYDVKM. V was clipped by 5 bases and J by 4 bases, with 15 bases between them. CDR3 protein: CASSRDVGRGNTIYF. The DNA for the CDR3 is TGTGCCAGCAGTCGGGACGTCGGACGAGGAAACACCATATATTTT. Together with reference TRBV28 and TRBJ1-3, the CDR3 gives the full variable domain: DVKVTQSSRYLVKRTGEKVFLECVQDMDHENMFWYRQDPGLGLRLIYFSYDVKMKEKGDIPEGYSVSREKKERFSLILESASTNQTSMYLCASSRDVGRGNTIYFGEGSWLTVV.

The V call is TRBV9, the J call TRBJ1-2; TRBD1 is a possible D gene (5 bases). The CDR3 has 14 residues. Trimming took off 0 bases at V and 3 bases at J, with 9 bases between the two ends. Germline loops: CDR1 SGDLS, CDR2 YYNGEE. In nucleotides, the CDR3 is TGTGCCAGCAGCGTAGGAAGGGGCTACTATGGCTACACCTTC. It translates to CASSVGRGYYGYTF. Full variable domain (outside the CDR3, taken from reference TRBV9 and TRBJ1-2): DSGVTQTPKHLITATGQRVTLRCSPRSGDLSVYWYQQSLDQGLQFLIQYYNGEERAKGNILERFSAQQFPDLHSELNLSSLELGDSALYFCASSVGRGYYGYTFGSGTRLTVV.

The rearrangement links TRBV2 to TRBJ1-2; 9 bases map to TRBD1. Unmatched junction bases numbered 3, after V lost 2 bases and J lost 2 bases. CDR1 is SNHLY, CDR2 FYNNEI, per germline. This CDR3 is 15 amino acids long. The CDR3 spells CASSEWGTGNYGYTF. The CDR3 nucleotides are TGTGCCAGCAGTGAATGGGGGACAGGGAACTATGGCTACACCTTC.

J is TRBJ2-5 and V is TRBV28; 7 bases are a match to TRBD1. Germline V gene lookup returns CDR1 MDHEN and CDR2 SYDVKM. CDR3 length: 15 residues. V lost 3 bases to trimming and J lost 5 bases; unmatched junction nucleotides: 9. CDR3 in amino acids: CASSLYRTGGETQYF. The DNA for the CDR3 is TGTGCCAGCAGTTTGTATCGGACAGGTGGGGAGACCCAGTACTTC.

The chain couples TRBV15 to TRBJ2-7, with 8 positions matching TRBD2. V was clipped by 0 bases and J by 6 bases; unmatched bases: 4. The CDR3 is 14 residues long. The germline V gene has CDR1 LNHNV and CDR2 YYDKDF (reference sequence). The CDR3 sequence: CATSRDDSGAEQYF. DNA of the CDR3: TGTGCCACCAGCAGAGACGATAGCGGGGCCGAGCAGTACTTC.

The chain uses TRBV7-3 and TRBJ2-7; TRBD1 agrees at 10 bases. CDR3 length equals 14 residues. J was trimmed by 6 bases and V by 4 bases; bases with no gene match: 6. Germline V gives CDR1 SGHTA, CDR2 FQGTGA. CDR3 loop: CASSSTGGYSEQYF. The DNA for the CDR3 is TGTGCCAGCAGCTCGACAGGGGGCTATAGCGAGCAGTACTTC.

The CDR3 DNA sequence: TGTGCCACCAGGGGTGGCTCCTATAATTCACCCCTCCACTTT. Protein sequence: CATRGGSYNSPLHF. The chain has TRBV10-3 and TRBJ1-6; possibly TRBD1 for D (6 bases). The germline V and J ends were trimmed by 10 bases and 0 bases, with 10 bases remaining between them. Germline V CDR1 and CDR2: ENHRY, SYGVKD. This CDR3 comprises 14 residues.

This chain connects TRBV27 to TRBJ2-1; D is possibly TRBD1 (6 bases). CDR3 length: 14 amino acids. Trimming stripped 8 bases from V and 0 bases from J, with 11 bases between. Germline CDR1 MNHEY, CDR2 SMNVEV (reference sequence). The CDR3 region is CASGGVSSYNEQFF. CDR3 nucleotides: TGTGCCAGCGGGGGCGTCTCCTCCTACAATGAGCAGTTCTTC.

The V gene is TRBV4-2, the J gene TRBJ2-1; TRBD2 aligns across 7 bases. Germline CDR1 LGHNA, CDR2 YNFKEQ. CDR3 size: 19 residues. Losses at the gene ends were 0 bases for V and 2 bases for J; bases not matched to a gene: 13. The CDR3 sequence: CASSQDSPLAVTTYNEQFF. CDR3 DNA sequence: TGTGCCAGCAGCCAAGATTCACCGCTAGCGGTCACTACCTACAATGAGCAGTTCTTC.

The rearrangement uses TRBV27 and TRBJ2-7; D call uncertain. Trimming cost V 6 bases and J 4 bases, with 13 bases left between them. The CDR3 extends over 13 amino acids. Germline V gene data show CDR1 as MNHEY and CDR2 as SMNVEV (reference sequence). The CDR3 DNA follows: TGTGCCAGCAGCCCAACCCAAGCTTACGAGCAGTACTTC. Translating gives CASSPTQAYEQYF.

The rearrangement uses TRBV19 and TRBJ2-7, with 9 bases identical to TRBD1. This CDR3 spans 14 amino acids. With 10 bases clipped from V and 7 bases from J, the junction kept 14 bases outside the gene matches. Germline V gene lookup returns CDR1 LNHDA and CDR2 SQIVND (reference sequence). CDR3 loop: CATSKGQGALEQYF. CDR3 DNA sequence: TGTGCCACCTCTAAGGGACAGGGCGCTCTGGAGCAGTACTTC.

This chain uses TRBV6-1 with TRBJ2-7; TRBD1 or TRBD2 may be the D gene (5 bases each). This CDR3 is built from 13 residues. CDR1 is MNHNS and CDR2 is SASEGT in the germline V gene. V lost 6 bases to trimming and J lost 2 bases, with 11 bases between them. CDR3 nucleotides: TGTGCCAGCAGCTACGGGGCAACCTACGAGCAGTACTTC. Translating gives CASSYGATYEQYF.

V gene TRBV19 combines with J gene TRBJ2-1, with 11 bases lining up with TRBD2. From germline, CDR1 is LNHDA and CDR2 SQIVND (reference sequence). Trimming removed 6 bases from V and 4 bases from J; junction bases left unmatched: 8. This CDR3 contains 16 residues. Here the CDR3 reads CASSWSSGGSYNEQFF. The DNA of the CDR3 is TGTGCCAGTAGCTGGTCTAGCGGGGGGTCGTACAATGAGCAGTTCTTC.

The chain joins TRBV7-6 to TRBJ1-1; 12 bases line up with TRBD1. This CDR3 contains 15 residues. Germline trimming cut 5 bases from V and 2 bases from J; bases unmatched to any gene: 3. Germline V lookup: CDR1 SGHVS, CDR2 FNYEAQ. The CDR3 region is CASSRDRGQNTEAFF. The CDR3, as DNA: TGTGCCAGCAGCCGGGACAGGGGGCAAAACACTGAAGCTTTCTTT.

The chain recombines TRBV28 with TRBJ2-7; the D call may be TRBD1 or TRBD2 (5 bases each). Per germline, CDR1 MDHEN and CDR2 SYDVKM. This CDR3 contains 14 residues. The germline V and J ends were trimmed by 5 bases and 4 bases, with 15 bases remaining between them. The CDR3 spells CASSGKGRHYEQYF. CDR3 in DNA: TGTGCCAGCAGTGGGAAGGGACGCCATTACGAGCAGTACTTC.

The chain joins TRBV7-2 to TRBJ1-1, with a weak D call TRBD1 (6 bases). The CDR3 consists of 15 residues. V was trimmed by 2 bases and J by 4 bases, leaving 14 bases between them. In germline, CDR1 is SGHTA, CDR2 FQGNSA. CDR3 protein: CASSLIRGPGTEAFF. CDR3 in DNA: TGTGCCAGCAGCTTAATCCGGGGGCCAGGCACTGAAGCTTTCTTT.

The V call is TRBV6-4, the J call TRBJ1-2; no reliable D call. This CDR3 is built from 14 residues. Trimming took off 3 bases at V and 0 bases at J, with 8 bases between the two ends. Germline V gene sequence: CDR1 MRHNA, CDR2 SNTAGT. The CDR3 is CASSEGGTNYGYTF. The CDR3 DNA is TGTGCCAGCAGTGAAGGCGGCACTAACTATGGCTACACCTTC.

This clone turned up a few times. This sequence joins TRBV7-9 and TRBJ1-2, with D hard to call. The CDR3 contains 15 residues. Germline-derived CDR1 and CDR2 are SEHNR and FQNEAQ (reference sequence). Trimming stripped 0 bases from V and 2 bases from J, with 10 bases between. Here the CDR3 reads CASSLARTENYGYTF. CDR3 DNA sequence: TGTGCCAGCAGCTTAGCGAGAACAGAGAACTATGGCTACACCTTC.

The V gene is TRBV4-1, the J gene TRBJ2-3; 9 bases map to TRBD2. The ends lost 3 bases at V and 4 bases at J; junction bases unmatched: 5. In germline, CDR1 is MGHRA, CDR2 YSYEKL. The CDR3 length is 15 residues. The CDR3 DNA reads TGCGCCAGCAGCCAGGCTAGCGGGATGGCAGATACGCAGTATTTT. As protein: CASSQASGMADTQYF.

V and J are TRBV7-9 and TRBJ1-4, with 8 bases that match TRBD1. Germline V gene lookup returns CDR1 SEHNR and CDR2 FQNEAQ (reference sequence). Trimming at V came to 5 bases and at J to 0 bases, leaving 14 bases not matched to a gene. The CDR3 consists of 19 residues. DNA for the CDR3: TGTGCCAGCAGCGGGGACAGGTCCCACCCGGATACAACTAATGAAAAACTGTTTTTT. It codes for CASSGDRSHPDTTNEKLFF. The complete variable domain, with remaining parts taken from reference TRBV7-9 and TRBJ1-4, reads DTGVSQNPRHKITKRGQNVTFRCDPISEHNRLYWYRQTLGQGPEFLTYFQNEAQLEKSRLLSDRFSAERPKGSFSTLEIQRTEQGDSAMYLCASSGDRSHPDTTNEKLFFGSGTQLSVL.

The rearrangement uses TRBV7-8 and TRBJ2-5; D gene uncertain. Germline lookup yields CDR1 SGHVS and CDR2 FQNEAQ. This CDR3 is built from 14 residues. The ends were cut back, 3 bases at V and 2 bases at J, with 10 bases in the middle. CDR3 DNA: TGTGCCAGCAGCTTGACGGAGTTACAAGAGACCCAGTACTTC. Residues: CASSLTELQETQYF.

CDR3 bases: TGTGCCACCAGCAAGGACAGGGGATCCTACGAGCAGTACTTC. Translating it yields CATSKDRGSYEQYF. The chain recombines TRBV15 with TRBJ2-7; 9 bases map to TRBD1. Germline V gene sequence: CDR1 LNHNV, CDR2 YYDKDF (reference sequence). The J segment lost 1 base and the V segment lost 4 bases, leaving 2 bases of the junction unmatched. The CDR3 covers 14 residues.